This TCR beta chain emerged from a study of blood T cell repertoires in COVID-19. Study details: Acute and convalescent COVID-19 specimens originated in the United States, Italy and Spain. The cDNA or gDNA used as material had been derived from T cells, B-cell-depleted T cells, or PBMCs.

The CDR3 loop spans 15 amino acids. The junction had 9 bases not matched to a gene; V was cut back by 3 bases and J by 5 bases. Germline V CDR1 and CDR2: LNHNV, YYDKDF (reference sequence). Sequencing used immunoSEQ multiplex PCR; TCRdb keeps in-frame clones, though not all of them. Found here are over 25,000 clones, approximately 84% of them singletons; the top ten hold more than 15%. The material sequenced was peripheral blood. This rearrangement joins TRBV15 to TRBJ2-5; 7 bases fit TRBD2. This receptor was taken from a man in his 70s with active COVID-19. The CDR3 protein is CATSSERTRAETQYF. The CDR3 bases are TGTGCCACCAGCAGTGAGAGGACTAGGGCGGAGACCCAGTACTTC.